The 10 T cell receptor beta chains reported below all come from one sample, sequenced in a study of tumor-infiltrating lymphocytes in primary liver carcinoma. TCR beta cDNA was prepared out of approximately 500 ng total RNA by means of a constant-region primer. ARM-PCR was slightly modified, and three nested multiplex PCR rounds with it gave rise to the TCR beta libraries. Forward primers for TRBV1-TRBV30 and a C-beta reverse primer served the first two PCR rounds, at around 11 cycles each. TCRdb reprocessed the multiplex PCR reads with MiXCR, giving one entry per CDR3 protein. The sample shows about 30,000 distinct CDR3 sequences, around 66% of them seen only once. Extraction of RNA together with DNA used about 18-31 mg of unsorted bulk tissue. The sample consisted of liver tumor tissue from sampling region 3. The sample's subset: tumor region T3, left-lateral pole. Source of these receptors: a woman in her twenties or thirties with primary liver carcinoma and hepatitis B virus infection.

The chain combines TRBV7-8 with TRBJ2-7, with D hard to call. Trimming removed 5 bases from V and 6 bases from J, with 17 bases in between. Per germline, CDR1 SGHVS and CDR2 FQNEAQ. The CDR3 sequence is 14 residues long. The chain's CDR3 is CASSAILLSPEQYF. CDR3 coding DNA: TGTGCCAGCAGCGCGATCCTGTTGTCCCCCGAGCAGTACTTC.

The CDR3 DNA reads TGTGCCAGCAGTAGGGTTATGGCGCGAGCGTCCGGGGAGCTGTTTTTT. This translates into CASSRVMARASGELFF. The gene calls are TRBV11-1 and TRBJ2-2; the D is unclear. V was trimmed by 6 bases and J by 6 bases, leaving 20 bases between them. Germline CDR1 reads SGHAT; CDR2 reads FQDESV (reference sequence). The CDR3 is made up of 16 amino acids.

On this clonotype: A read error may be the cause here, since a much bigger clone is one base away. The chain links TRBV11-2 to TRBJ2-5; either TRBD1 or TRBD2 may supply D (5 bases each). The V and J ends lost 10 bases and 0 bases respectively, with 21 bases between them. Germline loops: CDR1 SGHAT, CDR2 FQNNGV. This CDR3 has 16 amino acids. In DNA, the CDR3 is TGTGCCAACAGGTTACGGCTAGCAGAGTACCAAGAGACCCAGTACTTC. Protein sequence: CANRLRLAEYQETQYF.

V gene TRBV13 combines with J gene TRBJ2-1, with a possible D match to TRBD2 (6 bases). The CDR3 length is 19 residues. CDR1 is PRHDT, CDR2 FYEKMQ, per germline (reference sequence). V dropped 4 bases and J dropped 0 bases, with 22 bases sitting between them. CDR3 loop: CASSSRPDSGGDSYNEQFF. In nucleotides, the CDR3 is TGTGCCAGCAGCTCACGCCCTGATTCTGGCGGGGACTCCTACAATGAGCAGTTCTTC.

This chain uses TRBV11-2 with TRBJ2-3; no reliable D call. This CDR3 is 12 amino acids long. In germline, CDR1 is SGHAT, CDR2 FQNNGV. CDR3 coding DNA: TGTATCAGCAGCCCCTGGGCGGATACGCAGTATTTT. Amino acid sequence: CISSPWADTQYF.

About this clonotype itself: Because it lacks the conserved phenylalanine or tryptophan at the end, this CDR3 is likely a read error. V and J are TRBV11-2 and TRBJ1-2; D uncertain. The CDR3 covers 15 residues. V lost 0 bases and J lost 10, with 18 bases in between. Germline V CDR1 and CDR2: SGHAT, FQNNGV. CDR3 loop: CASSLDGMARRAYTL. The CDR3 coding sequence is TGTGCCAGCAGCTTAGATGGGATGGCAAGGAGAGCCTACACCTTG.

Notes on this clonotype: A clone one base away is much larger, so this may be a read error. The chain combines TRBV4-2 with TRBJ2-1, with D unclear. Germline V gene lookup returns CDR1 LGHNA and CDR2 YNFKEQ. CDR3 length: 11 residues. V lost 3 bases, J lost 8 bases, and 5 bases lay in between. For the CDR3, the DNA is TGTGCCAGCAGCCATATGTATGAGCAGTTCTTC. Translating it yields CASSHMYEQFF.

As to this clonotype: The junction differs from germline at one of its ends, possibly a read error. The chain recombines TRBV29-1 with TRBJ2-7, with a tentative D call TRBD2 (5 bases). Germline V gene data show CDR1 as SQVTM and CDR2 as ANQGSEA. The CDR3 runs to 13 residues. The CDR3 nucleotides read TGTAGCGTTGAACATGGGTCCGTACCCCGGCGGGACTTC. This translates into CSVEHGSVPRRDF.

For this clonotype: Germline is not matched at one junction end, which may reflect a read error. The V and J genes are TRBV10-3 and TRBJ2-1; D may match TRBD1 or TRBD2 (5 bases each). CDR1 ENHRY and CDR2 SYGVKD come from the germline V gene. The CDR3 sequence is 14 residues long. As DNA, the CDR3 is TGTGCCATCAGTCCCAGGGCGACCCGGGGTGAGCATTTCTTC. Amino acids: CAISPRATRGEHFF.

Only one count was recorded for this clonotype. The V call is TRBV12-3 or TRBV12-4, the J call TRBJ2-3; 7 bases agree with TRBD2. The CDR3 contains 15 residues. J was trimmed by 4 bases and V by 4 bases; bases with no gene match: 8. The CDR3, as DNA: TGTGCCAGCAGTTCTGGGGGACTAACCTCAGATACGCAGTATTTT. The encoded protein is CASSSGGLTSDTQYF.